These 20 T cell receptor beta chains were all obtained from the same sample, sequenced in a study of blood T cell repertoires in COVID-19. Generated by immunoSEQ multiplex PCR, the TCRdb table keeps only in-frame clones and is missing some. The data contain about 250,000 clones, 88% of them singletons. The sample taken for sequencing was peripheral blood. These receptors were taken from a woman younger than 45 with COVID-19, enrolled during active disease.

V is TRBV6-1 and J is TRBJ2-2; D is uncertain. CDR1 and CDR2 from the germline V gene are MNHNS and SASEGT. The V gene lost 4 bases and the J gene lost 6 bases, with 6 bases spanning the gap. The CDR3 length is 12 residues. The CDR3 bases are TGTGCCAGCAGTGTAGAAGCCGGGGAGCTGTTTTTT. Its translation is CASSVEAGELFF.

The genes are TRBV5-1 and TRBJ1-2, with 11 bases matching TRBD1. This CDR3 is built from 15 residues. The V gene's germline CDR1 is SGHRS and CDR2 YFSETQ. The trim removed 4 bases at V and 5 bases at J, leaving 7 bases unmatched. CDR3 amino acids: CASSLRTGGDYGYTF. In DNA form, the CDR3 reads TGCGCCAGCAGCCTCAGGACAGGGGGCGATTATGGCTACACCTTC.

The rearrangement links TRBV28 to TRBJ1-5; D not resolved. Germline V gives CDR1 MDHEN, CDR2 SYDVKM. CDR3 length: 14 amino acids. Deletions cut 2 bases from V and 5 bases from J, with 10 bases between. The DNA for the CDR3 is TGTGCCAGCAGTTTACTCCCCGCGGATCAGCCCCAGCATTTT. Translation: CASSLLPADQPQHF.

The CDR3 DNA reads as TGTGCCACCAGTGATCCCGGGACTCAAACGAACACCGGGGAGCTGTTTTTT. It encodes CATSDPGTQTNTGELFF. The chain employs TRBV24-1 and TRBJ2-2; weak D call: TRBD2 (6 bases). Germline CDR1 reads KGHDR; CDR2 reads SFDVKD. This CDR3 contains 17 residues. Trimming took 3 bases from V and 0 from J, leaving 13 bases between them.

This clone showed up just a few times. V gene TRBV5-6 combines with J gene TRBJ1-1; 9 bases are a match to TRBD1. This CDR3 contains 14 residues. CDR1 and CDR2 from the germline V gene are SGHDT and YYEEEE. Unmatched junction bases numbered 5, after V lost 2 bases and J lost 6 bases. CDR3 bases: TGTGCCAGCAGCTTTCCGGGACAGGGTGCTGAAGCTTTCTTT. It is translated as CASSFPGQGAEAFF.

The chain carries TRBV2 and TRBJ2-3, with 9 bases identical to TRBD2. After removal of 2 bases from V and 5 bases from J, the junction contained 5 bases not matched to a gene. The CDR3 is 15 residues long. From germline, CDR1 is SNHLY and CDR2 FYNNEI. CDR3 protein: CASSERVAGVDTQYF. CDR3 nucleotides: TGTGCCAGCAGTGAAAGAGTAGCGGGGGTAGATACGCAGTATTTT.

J is TRBJ1-5 and V is TRBV7-2, with 11 bases matching TRBD1. CDR1 is SGHTA and CDR2 is FQGNSA in the germline V gene. This CDR3 region has 16 residues. V gave up 5 bases and J gave up 3 bases; unmatched junction bases: 6. In DNA form, the CDR3 reads TGTGCCAGCAGCGGACAGGGGGCCGGGAACAATCAGCCCCAGCATTTT. Its translation is CASSGQGAGNNQPQHF.

This chain links TRBV11-2 with TRBJ1-1; D is unclear. The germline V and J ends were trimmed by 7 bases and 3 bases, with 15 bases remaining between them. The length of the CDR3 is 14 residues. CDR1 is SGHAT and CDR2 is FQNNGV in the germline V gene. CDR3 in DNA: TGTGCCAGCAATGCGAAGGCGGGGTACACTGAAGCTTTCTTT. Translating it yields CASNAKAGYTEAFF.

This chain uses TRBV10-3 with TRBJ1-1, with D possibly matching TRBD1 (6 bases). CDR1 ENHRY and CDR2 SYGVKD come from the germline V gene. Trimming removed 3 bases from V and 5 bases from J, with 13 bases in between. This CDR3 contains 14 residues. The CDR3 DNA sequence: TGTGCCATCAGTGATGCGGGAGGGGGGACTGAAGCTTTCTTT. This sequence encodes CAISDAGGGTEAFF.

The chain is built from TRBV27 and TRBJ2-5; D is undetermined. V lost 2 bases to trimming and J lost 1 base, with 11 bases between them. Per the germline V gene, CDR1 is MNHEY and CDR2 is SMNVEV (reference sequence). CDR3 length equals 15 residues. CDR3 DNA: TGTGCCAGCAGTTTAGGAGCAGCCGTCCAAGAGACCCAGTACTTC. This encodes CASSLGAAVQETQYF.

The gene calls are TRBV29-1 and TRBJ2-7; D may be TRBD2 (5 bases). The CDR3 consists of 11 residues. Trimming removed 5 bases from V and 4 bases from J, with 9 bases in between. Germline CDR1 is SQVTM and CDR2 is ANQGSEA. This CDR3 is CSVLGEYEQYF. DNA for the CDR3: TGCAGCGTTCTCGGGGAATACGAGCAGTACTTC.

This clone was recorded a few times. The rearrangement links TRBV12-5 to TRBJ1-1; tentative D call: TRBD1 (5 bases). The CDR3 runs to 12 residues. Germline V gene sequence: CDR1 LGHNT, CDR2 FRNRAP. The V gene lost 1 base and the J gene lost 8 bases, with 8 bases spanning the gap. The CDR3 DNA follows: TGTGCTAGTGGTTTGGATGACAGAGAAGCTTTCTTT. Translation gives CASGLDDREAFF. The entire variable domain, with the rest obtained from reference TRBV12-5 and TRBJ1-1, is as follows: DARVTQTPRHKVTEMGQEVTMRCQPILGHNTVFWYRQTMMQGLELLAYFRNRAPLDDSGMPKDRFSAEMPDATLATLKIQPSEPRDSAVYFCASGLDDREAFFGQGTRLTVV.

The V and J genes are TRBV12-3 or TRBV12-4 and TRBJ2-3, with D possibly being TRBD2 (5 bases). This CDR3 is 12 amino acids long. Between the trimmed V and J ends, which lost 3 bases and 6 bases, there was a span of 7 bases. The DNA for the CDR3 is TGTGCCAGCAGTTTGGGGAGCGATACGCAGTATTTT. Translation: CASSLGSDTQYF.

The chain links TRBV5-4 to TRBJ2-7; TRBD1 is a possible D gene (5 bases). V was cut by 0 bases and J by 1 base, with 11 bases left in between. Per germline, CDR1 SGHNT and CDR2 YYREEE (reference sequence). CDR3 size: 15 residues. The CDR3 DNA reads TGTGCCAGCAGCTTGGCCCCCAAGGGGTCCTACGAGCAGTACGTC. Amino acid sequence: CASSLAPKGSYEQYV.

This rearrangement joins TRBV27 to TRBJ1-5; no definite D call. CDR1 and CDR2 (germline): MNHEY, SMNVEV (reference sequence). V gave up 5 bases and J gave up 6 bases, with 11 bases separating them. The CDR3 totals 13 residues. CDR3 protein: CASSLDRGQPQHF. CDR3 bases: TGTGCCAGCAGTCTGGATCGGGGTCAGCCCCAGCATTTT.

V and J are TRBV6-5 and TRBJ2-5, with D possibly matching TRBD1 (6 bases). Trimming removed 6 bases from V and 1 base from J, with 9 bases in between. The CDR3 loop spans 13 amino acids. Germline V gene data show CDR1 as MNHEY and CDR2 as SVGAGI. The CDR3 region is CASSQGPQETQYF. The CDR3, as DNA: TGTGCCAGCAGCCAGGGGCCCCAAGAGACCCAGTACTTC.

The chain uses TRBV10-2 and TRBJ1-1; maybe TRBD1 (5 bases). The germline gives CDR1 WSHSY, CDR2 SAAADI. This CDR3 is 14 amino acids long. V dropped 6 bases and J dropped 1 base, with 12 bases sitting between them. The CDR3 bases are TGCGCCAGCAGGAGGAGGGGAGAGAACACTGAAGCTTTCTTT. Amino acid sequence: CASRRRGENTEAFF.

The rearrangement uses TRBV27 and TRBJ1-4, with 7 bases lining up with TRBD1. V shed 7 bases, J shed 3 bases, and the junction held 11 bases outside the gene matches. There are 16 residues in the CDR3. Germline V gene data show CDR1 as MNHEY and CDR2 as SMNVEV (reference sequence). CDR3 residues: CASKRRGTVPNEKLFF. The DNA of the CDR3 is TGTGCCAGCAAGCGACGGGGGACAGTACCTAATGAAAAACTGTTTTTT.

The chain employs TRBV19 and TRBJ1-2, with D perhaps TRBD1 (5 bases). The CDR3 runs 14 residues. V lost 0 bases and J 6 bases, leaving 11 bases between the germline ends. Germline assignment: CDR1 LNHDA and CDR2 SQIVND (reference sequence). The CDR3 DNA reads TGTGCCAGTAGTATAGAATTGGGCAGGGATGGCTACACCTTC. This gives the protein CASSIELGRDGYTF.

This chain joins TRBV2 and TRBJ1-6; D remains ambiguous. CDR1 SNHLY and CDR2 FYNNEI come from the germline V gene. CDR3 length equals 15 residues. V shed 4 bases and J shed 1 base, with 8 bases lying between them. Here the CDR3 reads CASSVPGSYNSPLHF. CDR3 nucleotides: TGTGCCAGCAGTGTCCCCGGGTCCTATAATTCACCCCTCCACTTT.